This T cell receptor beta chain was sequenced for a study of vaccination effects on CD4 cells after COVID-19. Germline V gene sequence: CDR1 KGHDR, CDR2 SFDVKD. J gave up 2 bases and V 4 bases, and 2 bases lay outside the gene matches. The CDR3 sequence is 16 residues long. Overall study results and limits: Clones from infection and from vaccination both contracted markedly late after vaccination.

As to this clone: Its antigen is currently unknown.

Expansion with viral peptide pools was applied to antigen-specific CD4+ T cells by the ViraFEST assay prior to sequencing. Culture proceeded for nine to eleven days, and CD4+ T cells were then isolated. Participants received two doses of either the BNT162b2 or mRNA-1273 vaccine. The repertoire was sequenced with immunoSEQ multiplex PCR; TCRdb's copy has only in-frame clones and lacks some. Of roughly 24,000 clones listed, 77% were seen once; the top ten hold roughly 20%. The sequence was collected from a human donor who received a COVID-19 vaccine. The rearrangement links TRBV24-1 to TRBJ2-3; 13 bases are a match to TRBD2. The input for sequencing was CD4+ T cells from PBMCs cultured with HCoV-NL63 spike peptides, taken after COVID-19 vaccination. The CDR3 here is CATSEGTSGNTDTQYF. CDR3 coding DNA: TGTGCCACCAGTGAGGGGACTAGCGGGAACACAGATACGCAGTATTTT.